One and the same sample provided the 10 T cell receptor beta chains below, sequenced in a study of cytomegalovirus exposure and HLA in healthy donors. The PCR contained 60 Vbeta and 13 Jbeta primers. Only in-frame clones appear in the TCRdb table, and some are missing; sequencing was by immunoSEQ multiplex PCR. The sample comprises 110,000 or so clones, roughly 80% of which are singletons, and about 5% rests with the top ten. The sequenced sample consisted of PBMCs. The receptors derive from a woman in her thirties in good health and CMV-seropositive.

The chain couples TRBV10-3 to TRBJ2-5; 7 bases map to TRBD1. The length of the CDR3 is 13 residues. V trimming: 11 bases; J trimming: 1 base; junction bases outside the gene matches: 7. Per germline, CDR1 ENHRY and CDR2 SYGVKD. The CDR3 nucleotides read TGTGCCTCGAACCGACAGGGCCAAGAGACCCAGTACTTC. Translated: CASNRQGQETQYF.

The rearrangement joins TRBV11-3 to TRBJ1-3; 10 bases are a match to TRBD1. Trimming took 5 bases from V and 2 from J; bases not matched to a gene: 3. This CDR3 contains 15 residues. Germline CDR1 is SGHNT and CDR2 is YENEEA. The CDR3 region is CASSTGTGAGNTIYF. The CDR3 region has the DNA TGTGCCAGCAGCACAGGGACAGGGGCTGGAAACACCATATATTTT.

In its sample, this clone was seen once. CDR3 bases: TGTGCCAGCAGCTTAGAACAGGGGGAAGGCTACACCTTC. Its translation: CASSLEQGEGYTF. The genes are TRBV7-9 and TRBJ1-2; 8 positions match TRBD1. Losses at the gene ends were 1 base for V and 8 bases for J; bases not matched to a gene: 3. The CDR3 spans 13 residues. CDR1 and CDR2 from the germline V gene are SEHNR and FQNEAQ (reference sequence).

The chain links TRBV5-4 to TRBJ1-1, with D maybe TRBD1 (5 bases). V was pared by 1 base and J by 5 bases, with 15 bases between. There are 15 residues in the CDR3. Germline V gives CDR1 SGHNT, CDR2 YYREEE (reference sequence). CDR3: CASSLHPSGYTEAFF. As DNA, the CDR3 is TGTGCCAGCAGCTTGCATCCCTCAGGGTATACTGAAGCTTTCTTT. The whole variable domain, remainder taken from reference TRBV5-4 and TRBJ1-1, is ETGVTQSPTHLIKTRGQQVTLRCSSQSGHNTVSWYQQALGQGPQFIFQYYREEENGRGNFPPRFSGLQFPNYSSELNVNALELDDSALYLCASSLHPSGYTEAFFGQGTRLTVV.

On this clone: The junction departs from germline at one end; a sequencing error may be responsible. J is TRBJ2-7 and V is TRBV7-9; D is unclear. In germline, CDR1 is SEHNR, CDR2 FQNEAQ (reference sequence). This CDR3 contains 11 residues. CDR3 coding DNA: TGTTCCAGCAGCCAGGCGTACGAGCAGTACTTC. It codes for CSSSQAYEQYF.

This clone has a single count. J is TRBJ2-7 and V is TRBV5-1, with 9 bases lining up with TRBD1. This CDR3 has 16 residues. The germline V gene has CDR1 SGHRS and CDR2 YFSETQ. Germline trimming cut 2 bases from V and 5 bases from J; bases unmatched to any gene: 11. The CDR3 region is CASSFESGTGLHEQYF. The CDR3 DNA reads TGCGCCAGCAGCTTTGAGTCGGGGACAGGGTTACACGAGCAGTACTTC.

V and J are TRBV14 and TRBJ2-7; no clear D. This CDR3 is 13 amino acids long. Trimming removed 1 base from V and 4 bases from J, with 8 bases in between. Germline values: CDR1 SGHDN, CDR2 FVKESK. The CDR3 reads CASSQGPRYEQYF. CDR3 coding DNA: TGTGCCAGCAGCCAAGGACCGAGGTACGAGCAGTACTTC.

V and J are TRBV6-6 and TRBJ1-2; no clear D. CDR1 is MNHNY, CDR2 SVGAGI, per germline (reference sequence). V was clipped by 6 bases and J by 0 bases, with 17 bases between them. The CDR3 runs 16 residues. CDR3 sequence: CASSQTRNPANYGYTF. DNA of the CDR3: TGTGCCAGCAGCCAGACACGAAACCCAGCTAACTATGGCTACACCTTC.

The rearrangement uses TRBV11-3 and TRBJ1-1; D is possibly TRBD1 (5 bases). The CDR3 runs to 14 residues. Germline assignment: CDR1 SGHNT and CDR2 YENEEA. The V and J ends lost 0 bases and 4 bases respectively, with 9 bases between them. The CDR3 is CASSLDQGSTEAFF. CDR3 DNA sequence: TGTGCCAGCAGCTTAGATCAGGGTTCCACTGAAGCTTTCTTT. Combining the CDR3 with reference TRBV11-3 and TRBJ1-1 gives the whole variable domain EAGVVQSPRYKIIEKKQPVAFWCNPISGHNTLYWYLQNLGQGPELLIRYENEEAVDDSQLPKDRFSAERLKGVDSTLKIQPAELGDSAVYLCASSLDQGSTEAFFGQGTRLTVV.

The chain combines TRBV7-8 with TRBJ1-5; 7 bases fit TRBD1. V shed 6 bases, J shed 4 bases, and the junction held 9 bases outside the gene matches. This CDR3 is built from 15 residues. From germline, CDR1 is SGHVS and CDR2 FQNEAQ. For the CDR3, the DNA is TGTGCCAGCAGTGCGACAGGGATCCCTAATCAGCCCCAGCATTTT. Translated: CASSATGIPNQPQHF.